This TCR beta chain was retrieved from a study of T cells in Graves' hyperthyroidism and ophthalmopathy. The TCR beta CDR3 regions underwent amplification using RNA transcripts as the source. The HTBI primer set served for first-round RT-PCR of the TCR CDR3. A single record per CDR3 protein comes from TCRdb applying MiXCR to the multiplex PCR reads. Of 250,000 or so distinct CDR3 sequences listed, roughly 15% are singletons. This clonotype has ten or more counts. The length of the CDR3 is 12 residues. The germline V and J ends were trimmed by 2 bases and 7 bases, with 11 bases remaining between them. The germline gives CDR1 DFQATT, CDR2 SNEGSKA (reference sequence).

V and J are TRBV20-1 and TRBJ1-2; tentative D call: TRBD1 (5 bases). This TCR was sampled from a woman between 45 and 65 years old with Graves' hyperthyroidism that later progressed to Graves' ophthalmopathy. Material for sequencing was blood. This chain's CDR3 is CSARSGRPGYTF. CDR3 bases: TGCAGTGCTAGATCGGGACGACCTGGCTACACCTTC.